These 21 T cell receptor beta chains came from one sample sequenced in a study of patients and donors after allogeneic stem cell transplantation. TCRdb used MiXCR to reprocess the RT-PCR reads, holding one entry per CDR3 protein. Counted here are 190,000 or so distinct CDR3 sequences, around two fifths occurring once; the ten biggest clones make up 33%. Specimen: blood, either unsorted or a sorted T cell fraction (not recorded which). These TCRs come from a human donor who was either an allogeneic HSCT recipient or a stem cell or donor lymphocyte infusion donor (not recorded which). It is not recorded whose cells these are; they may come from a transplant donor.

The V and J genes are TRBV29-1 and TRBJ1-2; TRBD1 agrees at 7 bases. In germline, CDR1 is SQVTM, CDR2 ANQGSEA. This CDR3 has 12 residues. The V gene end was trimmed by 6 bases and the J gene end by 3 bases; junction bases not matched to a gene: 4. The CDR3 bases are TGCAGCGTCGCCGACAGGGACTATGGCTACACCTTC. Its protein product is CSVADRDYGYTF. Together with reference TRBV29-1 and TRBJ1-2, the CDR3 gives the full variable domain: SAVISQKPSRDICQRGTSLTIQCQVDSQVTMMFWYRQQPGQSLTLIATANQGSEATYESGFVIDKFPISRPNLTFSTLTVSNMSPEDSSIYLCSVADRDYGYTFGSGTRLTVV.

This clonotype has more than one count but fewer than ten. The rearrangement uses TRBV27 and TRBJ1-1; the D gene is possibly TRBD1 (6 bases). The CDR3 is made up of 16 amino acids. Between the trimmed V and J ends, which lost 7 bases and 4 bases, there was a span of 22 bases. The germline gives CDR1 MNHEY, CDR2 SMNVEV (reference sequence). Written as DNA, the CDR3 is TGTGCCAGCACTACGGCACCAGGGGCCCCGAGCACTGAAGCTTTCTTT. Translation: CASTTAPGAPSTEAFF.

This clonotype was counted between two and nine times. In nucleotides, the CDR3 is TGCAGCGTTGCAGGCGCCACTGAAGCTTTCTTT. Protein: CSVAGATEAFF. This chain joins TRBV29-1 and TRBJ1-1; D is unclear. V lost 4 bases and J 4 bases, leaving 7 bases between the germline ends. CDR1 and CDR2 from the germline V gene are SQVTM and ANQGSEA. This CDR3 is built from 11 residues. The variable domain in full, with the rest retrieved from reference TRBV29-1 and TRBJ1-1, is SAVISQKPSRDICQRGTSLTIQCQVDSQVTMMFWYRQQPGQSLTLIATANQGSEATYESGFVIDKFPISRPNLTFSTLTVSNMSPEDSSIYLCSVAGATEAFFGQGTRLTVV.

This clonotype was counted only a few times. The chain has TRBV6-5 and TRBJ1-4, with D hard to call. V shed 5 bases and J shed 5 bases, with 12 bases lying between them. CDR1 and CDR2 from the germline V gene are MNHEY and SVGAGI. This CDR3 has 14 amino acids. CDR3 amino acids: CASSLAAFNEKLFF. CDR3 coding DNA: TGTGCCAGCAGTCTTGCAGCATTCAATGAAAAACTGTTTTTT.

The chain combines TRBV5-6 with TRBJ2-1; 8 bases align to TRBD1. This CDR3 is 12 amino acids long. Losses at the gene ends were 3 bases for V and 16 bases for J; bases not matched to a gene: 9. Germline CDR1 reads SGHDT; CDR2 reads YYEEEE. CDR3 region: CASSSEDRVHFF. The CDR3 nucleotides are TGTGCCAGCAGCTCCGAGGACAGGGTTCACTTCTTC.

V usage is TRBV30 and J usage is TRBJ1-5; D remains ambiguous. CDR3 length: 14 amino acids. Germline assignment: CDR1 GTSNPN and CDR2 SVGIG (reference sequence). V was clipped by 1 base and J by 4 bases, with 11 bases between them. The CDR3 DNA sequence: TGTGCCTGGAGTGGGTCAGTGGGGAATCAGCCCCAGCATTTT. It translates to CAWSGSVGNQPQHF.

The chain couples TRBV7-9 to TRBJ2-3; D uncertain. The germline V gene encodes CDR1 SEHNR and CDR2 FQNEAQ (reference sequence). Trimming removed 10 bases at V and 1 base at J, with 3 bases between. The CDR3 has 10 residues. The CDR3 DNA reads TGTGCCACGCGCACAGATACGCAGTATTTT. Protein sequence: CATRTDTQYF. Supplemented by reference TRBV7-9 and TRBJ2-3, the full variable domain reads DTGVSQNPRHKITKRGQNVTFRCDPISEHNRLYWYRQTLGQGPEFLTYFQNEAQLEKSRLLSDRFSAERPKGSFSTLEIQRTEQGDSAMYLCATRTDTQYFGPGTRLTVL.

The chain combines TRBV11-2 with TRBJ1-4, with TRBD1 identical over 7 bases. V was pared by 5 bases and J by 10 bases, with 13 bases of the junction left unmatched. Germline V lookup: CDR1 SGHAT, CDR2 FQNNGV. This CDR3 spans 15 amino acids. This chain's CDR3 is CASSRDSSTVGKLFF. Here the CDR3 DNA reads TGTGCCAGCAGCAGGGACAGCTCGACTGTCGGAAAACTGTTTTTT. Based on the CDR3 plus reference TRBV11-2 and TRBJ1-4, the full variable domain is EAGVAQSPRYKIIEKRQSVAFWCNPISGHATLYWYQQILGQGPKLLIQFQNNGVVDDSQLPKDRFSAERLKGVDSTLKIQPAKLEDSAVYLCASSRDSSTVGKLFFGSGTQLSVL.

This clonotype has only a few counts. The rearrangement links TRBV20-1 to TRBJ1-1; possibly TRBD1 for D (6 bases). Trimming took off 5 bases at V and 0 bases at J, with 19 bases between the two ends. CDR1 DFQATT and CDR2 SNEGSKA come from the germline V gene (reference sequence). CDR3 length: 16 amino acids. The CDR3 region has the DNA TGCAGTGCTCAGTCTACAGGGAACATATTGAACACTGAAGCTTTCTTT. Amino acid sequence: CSAQSTGNILNTEAFF.

The chain couples TRBV29-1 to TRBJ2-7, with D possibly being TRBD2 (5 bases). V dropped 2 bases and J dropped 2 bases, with 16 bases sitting between them. The CDR3 sequence is 15 residues long. Germline assignment: CDR1 SQVTM and CDR2 ANQGSEA. This CDR3 is CSVESGLSPPYEQYF. As DNA, the CDR3 is TGCAGCGTTGAAAGTGGACTGTCCCCCCCCTACGAGCAGTACTTC.

This chain connects TRBV5-1 to TRBJ2-3; TRBD1 agrees at 9 bases. The V segment lost 1 base and the J segment 8 bases; nucleotides outside the gene matches: 11. Germline CDR1 SGHRS, CDR2 YFSETQ. The CDR3 length is 16 residues. Here the CDR3 DNA reads TGCGCCAGCAGCTTGTTCTGGGACAGGGTTGTAGGTACGCAGTATTTT. This encodes CASSLFWDRVVGTQYF.

The chain couples TRBV25-1 to TRBJ1-1, with D unclear. Between the trimmed V and J ends, which lost 6 bases and 10 bases, there was a span of 12 bases. Germline-derived CDR1 and CDR2 are MGHDK and SYGVNS. The CDR3 is made up of 11 amino acids. The CDR3 region is CASREGAGAFF. The CDR3 DNA is TGTGCCAGCAGGGAGGGAGCGGGAGCTTTCTTT.

This clonotype has a handful of counts. The rearrangement joins TRBV5-1 to TRBJ1-1; D gene ambiguous. Germline V gene data show CDR1 as SGHRS and CDR2 as YFSETQ. CDR3 length: 13 residues. Between the trimmed V and J ends, which lost 4 bases and 7 bases, there was a span of 14 bases. This CDR3 reads CASSAEGGDEAFF. CDR3 nucleotide sequence: TGCGCCAGCAGCGCGGAGGGCGGTGATGAAGCTTTCTTT.

The sample holds a few counts of this clonotype. DNA for the CDR3: TGTGCCACCAGCAGTGAGGTGTTTCGAGCTGAAGCTTTCTTT. Its protein product is CATSSEVFRAEAFF. This chain uses TRBV15 with TRBJ1-1; no firm D call. CDR1 and CDR2 (germline): LNHNV, YYDKDF (reference sequence). This CDR3 spans 14 amino acids. V lost 3 bases and J 6 bases, leaving 14 bases between the germline ends.

This clonotype occurred a few times. The rearrangement joins TRBV28 to TRBJ2-5, with D possibly being TRBD1 (6 bases). Germline loops: CDR1 MDHEN, CDR2 SYDVKM. The CDR3 covers 15 residues. V was clipped by 4 bases and J by 3 bases, with 15 bases between them. The CDR3 spells CASSSPGTKKETQYF. CDR3 in DNA: TGTGCCAGCAGTTCCCCCGGGACAAAGAAAGAGACCCAGTACTTC.

This chain uses TRBV29-1 with TRBJ2-1; 8 bases match TRBD2. Germline V lookup: CDR1 SQVTM, CDR2 ANQGSEA. The CDR3 is 13 residues long. With 4 bases clipped from V and 6 bases from J, the junction kept 5 bases outside the gene matches. In DNA, the CDR3 is TGCAGCGTTGGTACCGGGACTAGCAATGAGCAGTTCTTC. Residues: CSVGTGTSNEQFF.

The chain couples TRBV12-3 or TRBV12-4 to TRBJ1-1; no clear D. The V gene lost 1 base and the J gene lost 2 bases, with 8 bases spanning the gap. This CDR3 spans 14 amino acids. Written as DNA, the CDR3 is TGTGCCAGCAGTTTAGTGGGGTTCAACACTGAAGCTTTCTTT. Encoded protein: CASSLVGFNTEAFF.

This clonotype was detected once. Here the CDR3 reads CASSVTGTLSYNEQFF. As DNA, the CDR3 is TGTGCCAGCAGCGTAACCGGGACTCTCTCCTACAATGAGCAGTTCTTC. The chain couples TRBV9 to TRBJ2-1, with a tentative D call TRBD2 (6 bases). CDR3 size: 16 residues. Germline V gene data show CDR1 as SGDLS and CDR2 as YYNGEE. Between the trimmed V and J ends, which lost 1 base and 0 bases, there was a span of 11 bases. Together with reference TRBV9 and TRBJ2-1, the CDR3 gives the full variable domain: DSGVTQTPKHLITATGQRVTLRCSPRSGDLSVYWYQQSLDQGLQFLIQYYNGEERAKGNILERFSAQQFPDLHSELNLSSLELGDSALYFCASSVTGTLSYNEQFFGPGTRLTVL.

This clonotype showed up just a few times. V is TRBV3-1 and J is TRBJ2-1; D gene uncertain. In germline, CDR1 is LGHDT, CDR2 YNNKEL (reference sequence). There are 14 residues in the CDR3. The V end lost 4 bases, the J end lost 3 bases, and 10 bases lay between the germline ends. CDR3 nucleotide sequence: TGTGCCAGCAGCCGAGGTGGCAACTACAATGAGCAGTTCTTC. It translates to CASSRGGNYNEQFF.

This clonotype was seen a few times. The chain uses TRBV12-3 or TRBV12-4 and TRBJ1-5; possible D gene TRBD1, 6 bases. With 5 bases removed from V and 3 bases from J, the gap between germline ends came to 14 bases. The CDR3 is made up of 15 amino acids. The CDR3 loop reads CASSARDMYNQPQHF. The CDR3 region has the DNA TGTGCCAGCAGTGCACGGGACATGTACAATCAGCCCCAGCATTTT.

This clonotype turned up a few times. This sequence joins TRBV12-3 or TRBV12-4 and TRBJ1-6; 8 bases fit TRBD1. CDR3 size: 16 residues. Losses at the gene ends were 6 bases for V and 7 bases for J; bases not matched to a gene: 11. The CDR3 sequence is CASRTNRRDRNSPLHF. As DNA, the CDR3 is TGTGCCAGCAGAACCAATCGACGGGACAGGAATTCACCCCTCCACTTT.